Listed below are T cell receptor beta chains from one sample, sequenced in a study of shared clonotypes between healthy human individuals. The table came from immunoSEQ multiplex PCR; TCRdb's copy has only in-frame clones and leaves some out. The table records about 2.4 million clones, 93% of them present only once. Sequencing input: naive CD4+ T cells from PBMCs. These receptors all come from a man between 18 and 35 years old in good health. Some clones in this sample may be carry-over from other donors' samples. The CDR3 runs from the conserved cysteine through the conserved F or W. The D gene is left open where the match is weak. The size field is filled for only some rows; it gives once, few, many or a size class.

clone size	V gene	D gene	J gene	CDR3 DNA	CDR3 protein
.	TRBV14	.	TRBJ2-1	TGTGCCAGCAGCCAAGGAAGGAACAATGAGCAGTTCTTC	CASSQGRNNEQFF
.	TRBV7-2	.	TRBJ2-5	TGTGCCAGCAGCTTAGTATTTTGGGAGTTGAAAGAGACCCAGTACTTC	CASSLVFWELKETQYF
.	TRBV18	.	TRBJ1-5	TGTGCCAGCTCACCATTGGGAGGGGGCAATCAGCCCCAGCATTTT	CASSPLGGGNQPQHF
.	TRBV4-3	.	TRBJ2-5	TGCGCCAGCAGCCGGAACAGGGTACCTGGAGAGACCCAGTACTTC	CASSRNRVPGETQYF
.	TRBV6-5	.	TRBJ1-5	TGTGCCAGCACCCGGGGCGGGAATCAGCCCCAGCATTTT	CASTRGGNQPQHF
few	TRBV28	.	TRBJ1-1	TGTGCCAGCACACCTCGCTTGGGGGACCCGAACACTGAAGCTTTCTTT	CASTPRLGDPNTEAFF
once	TRBV2	TRBD1	TRBJ2-2	TGTGCCAGCAGCCCGGTCCGAGGGGGCGGCACCGGGGAGCTGTTTTTT	CASSPVRGGGTGELFF
.	TRBV6-1	.	TRBJ2-7	TGTGCCTCTTCCCTCGGCACGGGTTACTCCTACGAGCAGTACTTC	CASSLGTGYSYEQYF
.	TRBV19	.	TRBJ2-1	TGTGCCAGTAGAATGGGGGGTATGGGGACCTACTACAATGAGCAGTTCTTC	CASRMGGMGTYYNEQFF
once	TRBV4-1	.	TRBJ1-2	TGCGCCAGCAGACCCGGGACACGGAGCAATGGCTACACCTTC	CASRPGTRSNGYTF
.	TRBV27	TRBD2	TRBJ2-7	TGTGCCAGCCACAAGCGGGGAGCGGCCTACGAGCAGTACTTC	CASHKRGAAYEQYF
.	TRBV25-1	.	TRBJ2-2	TGTGCCAGCAGTGAAATGGGAGACACCGGGGAGCTGTTTTTT	CASSEMGDTGELFF
.	TRBV6-6	TRBD2	TRBJ2-7	TGTGCCAGCAGTTACTCGACCACGGGAGGGGGCGAGCAGTACTTC	CASSYSTTGGGEQYF
once	TRBV5-1	TRBD2	TRBJ2-5	TGCGCCAGCAGCCCTACTAGCGGGGAAGAGACCCAGTACTTC	CASSPTSGEETQYF
.	TRBV7-2	.	TRBJ1-3	TGTGCCAGCAGCTTCTACCCCTCTGGAAACACCATATATTTT	CASSFYPSGNTIYF
once	TRBV5-1	TRBD1	TRBJ2-7	TGCGCCAGCAGCTCGGACAGGGTAATGGAGCAGTACTTC	CASSSDRVMEQYF
.	TRBV5-1	TRBD1	TRBJ1-4	TGCGCCAGCAGCTCCGGGACAGTTGATGAAAAACTGTTTTTT	CASSSGTVDEKLFF
.	TRBV5-1	.	TRBJ2-1	TGCGCCAGCAGACCCTCCGGGGCGGCAGACGATGAGCAGTTCTTC	CASRPSGAADDEQFF
once	TRBV9	.	TRBJ2-2	TGTGCCAGCAGCGGAGATGTAGAAACCGGGGAGCTGTTTTTT	CASSGDVETGELFF
.	TRBV14	.	TRBJ1-1	TGTGCCAGCAGCCAAGAAAGGTCGGGGGGCGTCACTGAAGCTTTCTTT	CASSQERSGGVTEAFF
once	TRBV7-2	TRBD2	TRBJ2-3	TGTGCCAGCAGCTTAGTGGGGCAAGCGGGAGGGCAAAAAGATACGCAGTATTTT	CASSLVGQAGGQKDTQYF
.	TRBV28	.	TRBJ2-5	TGTGCCAGCAGTCCTTCACCGGGACGGTTCCAAGAGACCCAGTACTTC	CASSPSPGRFQETQYF
.	TRBV30	TRBD2	TRBJ2-7	TGTGCCTGGAGTGCACCCCGGCTAGCGGGACCCCTTTTCGAGCAGTACTTC	CAWSAPRLAGPLFEQYF
.	TRBV5-1	TRBD2	TRBJ2-2	TGCGCCAGCAGCTTGCAACCTTCGCCGGGAGGGATCGGGGAGCTGTTTTTT	CASSLQPSPGGIGELFF
.	TRBV15	.	TRBJ1-5	TGTGCCACCAGCAGAGATCGAGGAAGCAATCAGCCCCAGCATTTT	CATSRDRGSNQPQHF
.	TRBV5-1	.	TRBJ2-1	TGCGCCAGCAGCTTGGGGTTGCGGGAAGCTTCCTACAATGAGCAGTTCTTC	CASSLGLREASYNEQFF
.	TRBV28	.	TRBJ1-2	TGTGCCAGCACCCGAGGGAAATTAGTTAACTATGGCTACACCTTC	CASTRGKLVNYGYTF
.	TRBV18	TRBD1	TRBJ1-1	TGTGCCAGCTCACCAACCACGCCTGGACAGGGGGCAGGTGAAGCTTTCTTT	CASSPTTPGQGAGEAFF
.	TRBV19	.	TRBJ1-3	TGTGCCACAACGAGATACAGGGTCGGAACTGGAAACACCATATATTTT	CATTRYRVGTGNTIYF
.	TRBV7-3	TRBD1	TRBJ2-1	TGTGCCAGCAGCCCCAACCGGGACAGCAAGTTCTTC	CASSPNRDSKFF
.	TRBV18	.	TRBJ2-5	TGTGCCAGCTCTCCAGCACAAGAGACCCAGTACTTC	CASSPAQETQYF
.	TRBV9	.	TRBJ1-1	TGTGCCAGCAGCGTAGGGGGATCCACTGAAGCTTTCTTT	CASSVGGSTEAFF
.	TRBV28	.	TRBJ2-7	TGTGCCAGCATGGGGGGAACCTACGAGCAGTACTTC	CASMGGTYEQYF
.	TRBV6-5	.	TRBJ2-7	TGTGCCAGCAGTTACTCGAAGCAGAGCTCCTACGAGCAGTACTTC	CASSYSKQSSYEQYF
once	TRBV6-1	.	TRBJ2-1	TGTGCCAGCAGTGAAGCCGGGAATGAGCAGTTCTTC	CASSEAGNEQFF
few	TRBV6-5	.	TRBJ1-5	TGTGCCAGCAGTTACTCCAGGGATCAGCCCCAGCATTTT	CASSYSRDQPQHF
once	TRBV9	TRBD2	TRBJ2-1	TGTGCCAGCAGCGTAGCTAGCGGGAGTTTCGAGGAGCAGTTCTTC	CASSVASGSFEEQFF
few	TRBV28	TRBD1	TRBJ2-7	TGTGCCAGCACCAAGGGACAGGGATTCGAGCAGTACTTC	CASTKGQGFEQYF
.	TRBV6-1	.	TRBJ2-5	TGTGCCAGCAGTGACATGGGGATCGGAGAGACCCAGTACTTC	CASSDMGIGETQYF
.	TRBV20-1	.	TRBJ2-7	TGCAGTGCACCGAGCGGCTACGAGCAGTACTTC	CSAPSGYEQYF
.	TRBV2	.	TRBJ2-1	TGTGCCAGCAGTGGAAGACGATTAGCCGGTGAGCAGTTCTTC	CASSGRRLAGEQFF
.	TRBV6-5	.	TRBJ2-7	TGTGCCAGCAGCCGGACCGGGGCTCTCGAGCAGTACTTC	CASSRTGALEQYF
.	TRBV7-9	.	TRBJ1-1	TGTGCCAGCAGCTTAGCCTTGGCAGGCCTGAACACTGAAGCTTTCTTT	CASSLALAGLNTEAFF
.	TRBV14	.	TRBJ2-3	TGTGCCAGCAGCGCCGGTCTCACAGATACGCAGTATTTT	CASSAGLTDTQYF
.	TRBV5-1	TRBD2	TRBJ2-1	TGCGCCAGCAGCTTGGCACCTATAGCGGGTGCGAGTGAGCAGTTCTTC	CASSLAPIAGASEQFF
.	TRBV5-1	.	TRBJ2-6	TGCGCCAGCAGCGATCCTCCAGGGTCTGGGGCCAACGTCCTGACTTTC	CASSDPPGSGANVLTF
.	TRBV9	.	TRBJ2-5	TGTGCCAGCAGCGTAGGATCCGCGCGGGAGACCCAGTACTTC	CASSVGSARETQYF
once	TRBV5-1	.	TRBJ2-2	TGCGCCAGCAGCTACGGGTCCCGCATAGGAACCGGGGAGCTGTTTTTT	CASSYGSRIGTGELFF
.	TRBV29-1	.	TRBJ1-2	TGCAGCGTTGTAGGACAGATCATGGGCTACACCTTC	CSVVGQIMGYTF
.	TRBV9	TRBD2	TRBJ2-1	TGTGCCAGCAGCGGGACCTGGACTAGCGGGAGGCTAGTTGAGCAGTTCTTC	CASSGTWTSGRLVEQFF
once	TRBV4-2	.	TRBJ1-3	TGTGCCAGCAGCCAAGAAGCTGAGAGGAACCCTGGAAACACCATATATTTT	CASSQEAERNPGNTIYF
.	TRBV30	.	TRBJ1-3	TGTGCCTGGACAGGGGGAAACACCATATATTTT	CAWTGGNTIYF
.	TRBV27	.	TRBJ2-3	TGTGCCAGCAGTCCCCCAGGGGATACGCAGTATTTT	CASSPPGDTQYF